This T cell receptor beta chain was retrieved from a study of T cell responses to AZD1222 COVID-19 vaccine. Study-wide findings and caveats: The number of AZD1222 recipients seropositive at baseline was only five to seven. Compared with day 0, the breadth and depth of the Spike-specific TCR repertoire rose significantly after two doses of AZD1222.

A few counts support this clone. The antigen remains unidentified. The table came from immunoSEQ multiplex PCR; TCRdb's copy has only in-frame clones and leaves some out. The data contain some 99,000 clones, roughly 87% of them singletons. Per the germline V gene, CDR1 is MNHEY and CDR2 is SVGAGI. V lost 5 bases and J lost 3, with 11 bases in between. This CDR3 spans 14 amino acids. This chain links TRBV6-5 with TRBJ2-1, with D possibly TRBD2 on 5 matching bases. The material sequenced was peripheral blood, taken on day 0 of MenACWY control vaccination. This TCR derives from an adult in good health. CDR3 in amino acids: CASSPQGGYNEQFF. CDR3 in DNA: TGTGCCAGCAGTCCCCAAGGAGGCTACAATGAGCAGTTCTTC.